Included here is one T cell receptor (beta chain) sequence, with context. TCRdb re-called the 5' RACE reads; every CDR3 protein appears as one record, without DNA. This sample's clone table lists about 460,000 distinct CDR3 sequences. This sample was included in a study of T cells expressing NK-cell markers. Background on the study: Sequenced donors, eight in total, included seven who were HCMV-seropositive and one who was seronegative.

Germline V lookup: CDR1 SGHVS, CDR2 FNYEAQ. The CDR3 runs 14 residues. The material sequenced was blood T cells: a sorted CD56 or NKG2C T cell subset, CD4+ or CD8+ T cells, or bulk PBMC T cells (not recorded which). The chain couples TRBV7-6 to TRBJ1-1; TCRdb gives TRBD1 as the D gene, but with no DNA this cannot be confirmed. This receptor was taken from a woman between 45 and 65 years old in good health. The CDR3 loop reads CASSAPRGDTEAFF.